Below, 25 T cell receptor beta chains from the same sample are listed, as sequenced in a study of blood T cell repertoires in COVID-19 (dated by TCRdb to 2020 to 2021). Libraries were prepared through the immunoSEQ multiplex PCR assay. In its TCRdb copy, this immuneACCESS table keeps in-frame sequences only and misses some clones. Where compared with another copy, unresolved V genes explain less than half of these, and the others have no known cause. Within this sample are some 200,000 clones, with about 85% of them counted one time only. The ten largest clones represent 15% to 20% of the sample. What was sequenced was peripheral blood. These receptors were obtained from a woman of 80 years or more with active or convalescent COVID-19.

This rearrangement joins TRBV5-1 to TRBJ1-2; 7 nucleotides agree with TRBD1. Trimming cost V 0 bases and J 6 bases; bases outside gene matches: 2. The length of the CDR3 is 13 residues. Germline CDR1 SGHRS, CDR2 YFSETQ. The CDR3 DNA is TGCGCCAGCAGCTTGGAGGGGGCGGATGGCTACACCTTC. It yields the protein CASSLEGADGYTF.

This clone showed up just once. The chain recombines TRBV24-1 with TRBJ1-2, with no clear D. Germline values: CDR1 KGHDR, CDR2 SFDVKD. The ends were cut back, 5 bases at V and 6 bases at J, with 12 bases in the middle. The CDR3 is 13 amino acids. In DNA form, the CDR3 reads TGTGCCACCAGTGGTTACGGGATCGATGGCTACACCTTC. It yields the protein CATSGYGIDGYTF.

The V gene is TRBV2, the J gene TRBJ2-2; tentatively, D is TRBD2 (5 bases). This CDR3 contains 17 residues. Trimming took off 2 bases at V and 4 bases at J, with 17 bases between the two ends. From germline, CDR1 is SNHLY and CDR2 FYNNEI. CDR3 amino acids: CASSESAGVLGTGELFF. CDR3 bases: TGTGCCAGCAGTGAATCGGCCGGGGTACTAGGCACCGGGGAGCTGTTTTTT.

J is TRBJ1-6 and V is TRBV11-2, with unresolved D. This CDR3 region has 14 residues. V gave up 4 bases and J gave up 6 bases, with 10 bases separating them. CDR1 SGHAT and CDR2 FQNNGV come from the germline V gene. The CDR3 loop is CASSSYRFNSPLHF. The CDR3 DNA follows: TGTGCCAGCAGCTCCTACAGATTTAATTCACCCCTCCACTTT.

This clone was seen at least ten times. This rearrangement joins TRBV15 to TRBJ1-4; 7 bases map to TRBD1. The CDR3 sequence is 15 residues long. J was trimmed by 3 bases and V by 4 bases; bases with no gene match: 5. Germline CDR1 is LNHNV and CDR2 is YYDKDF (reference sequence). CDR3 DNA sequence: TGTGCCACCAGCAATGGGGACAGCTCTAATGAAAAACTGTTTTTT. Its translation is CATSNGDSSNEKLFF.

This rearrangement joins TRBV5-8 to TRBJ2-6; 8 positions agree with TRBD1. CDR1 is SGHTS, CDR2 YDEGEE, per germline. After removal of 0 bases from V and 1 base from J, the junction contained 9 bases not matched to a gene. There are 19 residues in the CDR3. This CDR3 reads CASSLESGQALSGANVLTF. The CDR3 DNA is TGTGCCAGCAGCTTGGAGTCGGGACAGGCCCTTTCTGGGGCCAACGTCCTGACTTTC.

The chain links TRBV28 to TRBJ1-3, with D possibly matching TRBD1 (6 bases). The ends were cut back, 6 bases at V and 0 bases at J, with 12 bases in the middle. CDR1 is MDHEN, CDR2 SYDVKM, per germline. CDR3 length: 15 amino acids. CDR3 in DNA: TGTGCCAGCAGCCCGGGGGGCAGCTCTGGAAACACCATATATTTT. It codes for CASSPGGSSGNTIYF.

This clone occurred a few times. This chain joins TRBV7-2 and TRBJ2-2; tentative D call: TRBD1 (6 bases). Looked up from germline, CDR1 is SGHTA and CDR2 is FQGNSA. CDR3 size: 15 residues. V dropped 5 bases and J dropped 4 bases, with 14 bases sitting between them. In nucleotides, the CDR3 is TGTGCCAGCAGCGTAGTCTCCAGGGGCACCGGGGAGCTGTTTTTT. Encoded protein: CASSVVSRGTGELFF. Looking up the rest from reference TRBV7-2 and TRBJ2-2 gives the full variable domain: GAGVSQSPSNKVTEKGKDVELRCDPISGHTALYWYRQSLGQGLEFLIYFQGNSAPDKSGLPSDRFSAERTGGSVSTLTIQRTQQEDSAVYLCASSVVSRGTGELFFGEGSRLTVL.

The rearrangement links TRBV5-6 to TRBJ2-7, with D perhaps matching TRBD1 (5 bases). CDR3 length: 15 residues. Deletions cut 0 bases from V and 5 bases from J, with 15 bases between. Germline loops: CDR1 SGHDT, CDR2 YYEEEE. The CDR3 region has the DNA TGTGCCAGCAGCTTGGGACAGCTACTCCTCCACGAGCAGTACTTC. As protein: CASSLGQLLLHEQYF.

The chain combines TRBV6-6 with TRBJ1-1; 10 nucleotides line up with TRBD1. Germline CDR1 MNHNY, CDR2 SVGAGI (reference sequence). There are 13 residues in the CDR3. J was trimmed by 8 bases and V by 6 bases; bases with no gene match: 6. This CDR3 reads CASSRQGATEAFF. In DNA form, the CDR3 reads TGTGCCAGCAGCCGACAGGGGGCAACCGAAGCTTTCTTT.

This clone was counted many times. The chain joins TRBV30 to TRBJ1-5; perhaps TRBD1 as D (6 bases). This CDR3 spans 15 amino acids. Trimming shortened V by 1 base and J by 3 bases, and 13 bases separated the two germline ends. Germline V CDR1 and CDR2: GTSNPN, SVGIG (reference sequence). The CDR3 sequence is CAWSDGTSLNQPQHF. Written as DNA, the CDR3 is TGTGCCTGGAGTGACGGGACATCCCTCAATCAGCCCCAGCATTTT. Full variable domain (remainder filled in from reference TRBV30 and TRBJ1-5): SQTIHQWPATLVQPVGSPLSLECTVEGTSNPNLYWYRQAAGRGLQLLFYSVGIGQISSEVPQNLSASRPQDRQFILSSKKLLLSDSGFYLCAWSDGTSLNQPQHFGDGTRLSIL.

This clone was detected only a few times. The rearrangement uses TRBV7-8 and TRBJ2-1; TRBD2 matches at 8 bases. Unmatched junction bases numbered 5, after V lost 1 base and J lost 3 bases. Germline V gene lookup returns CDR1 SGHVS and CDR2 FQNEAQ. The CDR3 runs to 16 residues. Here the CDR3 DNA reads TGTGCCAGCAGCTTAGTGAATAGCGGGAACTACAATGAGCAGTTCTTC. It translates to CASSLVNSGNYNEQFF. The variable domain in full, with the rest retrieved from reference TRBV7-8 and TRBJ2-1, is GAGVSQSPRYKVAKRGQDVALRCDPISGHVSLFWYQQALGQGPEFLTYFQNEAQLDKSGLPSDRFFAERPEGSVSTLKIQRTQQEDSAVYLCASSLVNSGNYNEQFFGPGTRLTVL.

The CDR3 DNA follows: TGTGCCACCAGCAGAGATCTGGCTAGCGGGAGCCACGAGCAGTACTTC. Translated: CATSRDLASGSHEQYF. The chain recombines TRBV15 with TRBJ2-7; 10 positions match TRBD2. CDR3 length equals 16 residues. The V gene's germline CDR1 is LNHNV and CDR2 YYDKDF (reference sequence). With V trimmed by 0 bases and J by 5 bases, 7 bases remained unmatched.

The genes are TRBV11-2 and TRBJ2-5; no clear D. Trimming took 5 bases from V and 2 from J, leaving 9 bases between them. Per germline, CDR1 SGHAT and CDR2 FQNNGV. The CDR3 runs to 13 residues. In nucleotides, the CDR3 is TGTGCCAGCAGCCCCAGGATTCAAGAGACCCAGTACTTC. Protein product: CASSPRIQETQYF.

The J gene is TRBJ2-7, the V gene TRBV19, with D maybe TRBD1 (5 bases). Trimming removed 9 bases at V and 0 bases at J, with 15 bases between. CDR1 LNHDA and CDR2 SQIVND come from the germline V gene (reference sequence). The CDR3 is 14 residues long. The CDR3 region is CASRVGQNSYEQYF. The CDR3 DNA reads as TGTGCCAGCAGGGTGGGGCAGAACTCCTACGAGCAGTACTTC.

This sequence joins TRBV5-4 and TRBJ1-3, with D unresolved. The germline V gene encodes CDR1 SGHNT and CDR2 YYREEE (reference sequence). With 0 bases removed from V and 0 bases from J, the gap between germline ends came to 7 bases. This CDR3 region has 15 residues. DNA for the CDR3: TGTGCCAGCAGCTTGGCCGAGAACTCTGGAAACACCATATATTTT. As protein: CASSLAENSGNTIYF.

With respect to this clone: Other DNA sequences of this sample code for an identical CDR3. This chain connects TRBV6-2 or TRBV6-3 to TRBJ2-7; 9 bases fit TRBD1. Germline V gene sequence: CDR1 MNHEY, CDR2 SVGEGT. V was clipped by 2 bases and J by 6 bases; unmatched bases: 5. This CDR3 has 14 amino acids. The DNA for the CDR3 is TGTGCCAGCAGTTACCGGGACAGGGTTACCGAGCAGTACTTC. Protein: CASSYRDRVTEQYF.

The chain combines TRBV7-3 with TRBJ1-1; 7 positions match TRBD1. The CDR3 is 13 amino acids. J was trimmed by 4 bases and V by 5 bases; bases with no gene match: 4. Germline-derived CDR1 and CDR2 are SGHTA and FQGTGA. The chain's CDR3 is CASSENRGTEAFF. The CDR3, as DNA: TGTGCCAGCAGCGAGAACAGGGGCACTGAAGCTTTCTTT. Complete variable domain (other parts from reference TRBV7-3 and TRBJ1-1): GAGVSQTPSNKVTEKGKYVELRCDPISGHTALYWYRQSLGQGPEFLIYFQGTGAADDSGLPNDRFFAVRPEGSVSTLKIQRTERGDSAVYLCASSENRGTEAFFGQGTRLTVV.

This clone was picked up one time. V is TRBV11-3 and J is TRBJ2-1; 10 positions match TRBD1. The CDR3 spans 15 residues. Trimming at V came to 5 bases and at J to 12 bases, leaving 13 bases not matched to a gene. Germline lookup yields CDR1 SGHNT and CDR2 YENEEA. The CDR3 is CASSPGTGDSFWQFF. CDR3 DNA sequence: TGTGCCAGCAGCCCAGGGACAGGGGATAGTTTTTGGCAGTTCTTC.

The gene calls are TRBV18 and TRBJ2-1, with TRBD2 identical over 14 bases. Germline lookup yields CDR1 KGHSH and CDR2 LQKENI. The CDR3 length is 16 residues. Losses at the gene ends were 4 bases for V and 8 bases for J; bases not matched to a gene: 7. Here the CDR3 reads CASSHTGTSGGYEQFF. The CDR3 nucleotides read TGTGCCAGCTCACACACCGGGACTAGCGGGGGATATGAGCAGTTCTTC.

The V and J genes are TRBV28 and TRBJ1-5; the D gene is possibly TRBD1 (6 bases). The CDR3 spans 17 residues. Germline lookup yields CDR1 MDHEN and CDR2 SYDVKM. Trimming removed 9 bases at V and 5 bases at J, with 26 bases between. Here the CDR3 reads CASIGVSFAGDDQPQHF. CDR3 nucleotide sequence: TGTGCCAGTATTGGGGTAAGCTTCGCAGGGGACGATCAGCCCCAGCATTTT.

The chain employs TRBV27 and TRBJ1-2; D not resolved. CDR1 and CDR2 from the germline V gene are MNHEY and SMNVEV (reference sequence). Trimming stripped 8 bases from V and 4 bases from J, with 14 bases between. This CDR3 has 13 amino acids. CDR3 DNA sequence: TGTGCCAGCCGCTCCGCCGCAGGCTATGGCTACACCTTC. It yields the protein CASRSAAGYGYTF.

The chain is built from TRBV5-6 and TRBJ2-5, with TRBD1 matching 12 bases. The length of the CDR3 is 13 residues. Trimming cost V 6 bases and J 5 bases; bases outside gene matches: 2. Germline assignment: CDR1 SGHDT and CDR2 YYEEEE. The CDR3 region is CASTGTGGETQYF. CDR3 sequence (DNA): TGTGCCAGCACCGGGACAGGGGGCGAGACCCAGTACTTC.

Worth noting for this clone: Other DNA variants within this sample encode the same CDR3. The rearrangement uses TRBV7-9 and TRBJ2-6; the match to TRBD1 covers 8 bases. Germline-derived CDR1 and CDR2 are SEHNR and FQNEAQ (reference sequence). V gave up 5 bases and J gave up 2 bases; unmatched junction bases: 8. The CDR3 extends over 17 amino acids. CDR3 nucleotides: TGTGCCAGCAGCCCGAGGACAGGGCGACCTGGGGCCAACGTCCTGACTTTC. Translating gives CASSPRTGRPGANVLTF.

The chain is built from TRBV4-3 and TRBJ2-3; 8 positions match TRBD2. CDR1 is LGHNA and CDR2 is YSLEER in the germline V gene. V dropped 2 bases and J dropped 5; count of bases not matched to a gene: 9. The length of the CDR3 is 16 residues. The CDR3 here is CASSQRSGGGRDTQYF. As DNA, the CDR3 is TGCGCCAGCAGCCAAAGGTCTGGCGGGGGGCGAGATACGCAGTATTTT.